This TCR beta chain came from a study of molecular identifiers for immune sequencing clone quantification. Study details: Naive CD8 cell RNA, from 20,000 or 100,000 cells, was split five ways in replicates, with four sequenced. Findings and caveats of the study: Clones above 20 RNA copies contained over 97% of effector molecules but under 1% of naive ones.

Methods described previously, with TCR primers listed, were used for bulk TCR libraries. MiXCR, run by TCRdb on the PCR reads, gives a single entry per CDR3 protein. The repertoire has some 96,000 distinct CDR3 sequences, approximately 24% of them found once; the top ten carry 0.94%. Sorting defined naive CD8 T cells as CD8+CD4-CCR7+CD45RA+. This clonotype has only a few counts. No antigen is known for it. This CDR3 spans 13 amino acids. The germline V and J ends were trimmed by 6 bases and 2 bases, with 10 bases remaining between them. The chain is built from TRBV12-3 or TRBV12-4 and TRBJ2-5; weak D call: TRBD2 (6 bases). Specimen: naive CD8+ T cells from blood, with Jurkat cell RNA spiked in. Stated subset: FACS-sorted CD8+CD4-CCR7+CD45RA+ naive T cells. This sequence originates from a human donor in good health. Some libraries in this study had Jurkat cell RNA spiked in. DNA for the CDR3: TGTGCCAGCAGGGTGGGGGGACAAGAGACCCAGTACTTC. Translation gives CASRVGGQETQYF.